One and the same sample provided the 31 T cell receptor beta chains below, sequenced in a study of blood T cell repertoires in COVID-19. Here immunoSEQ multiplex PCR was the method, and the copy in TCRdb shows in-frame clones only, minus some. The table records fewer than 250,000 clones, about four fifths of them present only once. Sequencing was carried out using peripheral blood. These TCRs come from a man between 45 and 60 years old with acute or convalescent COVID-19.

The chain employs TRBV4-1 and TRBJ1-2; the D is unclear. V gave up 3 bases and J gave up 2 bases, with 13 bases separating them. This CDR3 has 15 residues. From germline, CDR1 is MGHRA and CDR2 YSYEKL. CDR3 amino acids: CASSQAEARNYGYTF. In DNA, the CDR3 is TGCGCCAGCAGCCAGGCTGAGGCTCGAAACTATGGCTACACCTTC.

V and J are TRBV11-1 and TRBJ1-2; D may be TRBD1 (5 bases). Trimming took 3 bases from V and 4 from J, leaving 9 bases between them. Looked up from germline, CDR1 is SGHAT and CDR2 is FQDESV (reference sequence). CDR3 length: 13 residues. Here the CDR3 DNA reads TGTGCCAGCAGCTTTGGCCAGGGCTATGGCTACACCTTC. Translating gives CASSFGQGYGYTF.

CDR3 in amino acids: CASSDPGGIYEQYF. The CDR3 nucleotides read TGTGCCAGCAGCGACCCGGGGGGGATCTACGAGCAGTACTTC. The chain carries TRBV28 and TRBJ2-7; TRBD2 agrees at 8 bases. The CDR3 loop spans 14 amino acids. Germline V lookup: CDR1 MDHEN, CDR2 SYDVKM. V was clipped by 6 bases and J by 3 bases; unmatched bases: 7.

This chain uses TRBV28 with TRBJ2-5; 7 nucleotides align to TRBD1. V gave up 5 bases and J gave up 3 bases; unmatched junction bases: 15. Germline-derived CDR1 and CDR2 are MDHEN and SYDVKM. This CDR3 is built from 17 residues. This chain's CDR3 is CASSRAGVRDSKETQYF. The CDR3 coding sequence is TGTGCCAGCAGTAGGGCAGGAGTAAGGGACAGCAAAGAGACCCAGTACTTC.

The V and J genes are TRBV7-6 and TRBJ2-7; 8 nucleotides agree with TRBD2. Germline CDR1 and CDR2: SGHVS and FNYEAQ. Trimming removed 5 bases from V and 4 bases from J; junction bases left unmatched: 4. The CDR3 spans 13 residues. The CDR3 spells CASSTGGGYEQYF. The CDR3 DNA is TGTGCCAGCAGCACGGGGGGGGGTTACGAGCAGTACTTC.

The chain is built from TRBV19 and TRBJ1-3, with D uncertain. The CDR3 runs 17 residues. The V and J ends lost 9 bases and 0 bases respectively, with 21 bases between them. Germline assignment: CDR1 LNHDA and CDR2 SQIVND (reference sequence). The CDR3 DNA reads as TGTGCCAGCAGAAGAGTTGGAGGCTCCGGCTCTGGAAACACCATATATTTT. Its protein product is CASRRVGGSGSGNTIYF.

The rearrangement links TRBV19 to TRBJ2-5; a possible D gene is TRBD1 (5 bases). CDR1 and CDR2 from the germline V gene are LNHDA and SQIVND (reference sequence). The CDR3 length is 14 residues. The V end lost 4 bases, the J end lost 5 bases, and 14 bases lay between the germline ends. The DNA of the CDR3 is TGTGCCAGTAGTACCACACAGGTTAAGGAGACCCAGTACTTC. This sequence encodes CASSTTQVKETQYF.

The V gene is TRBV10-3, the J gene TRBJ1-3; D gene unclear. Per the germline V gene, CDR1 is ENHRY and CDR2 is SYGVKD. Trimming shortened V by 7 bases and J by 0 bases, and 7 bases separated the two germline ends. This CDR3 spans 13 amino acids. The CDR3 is CAITPDSGNTIYF. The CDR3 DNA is TGTGCCATCACTCCAGACTCTGGAAACACCATATATTTT.

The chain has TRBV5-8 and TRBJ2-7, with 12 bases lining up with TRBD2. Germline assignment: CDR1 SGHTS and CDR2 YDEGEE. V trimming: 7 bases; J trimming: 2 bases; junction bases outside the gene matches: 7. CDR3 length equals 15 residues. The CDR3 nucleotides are TGTGCCAGCGCTCCACTAGCGGGAGGAACCTACGAGCAGTACTTC. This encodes CASAPLAGGTYEQYF.

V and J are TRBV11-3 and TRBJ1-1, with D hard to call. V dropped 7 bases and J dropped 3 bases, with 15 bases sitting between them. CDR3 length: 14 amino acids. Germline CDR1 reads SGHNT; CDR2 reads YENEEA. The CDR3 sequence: CASIRGETDTEAFF. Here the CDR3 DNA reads TGTGCCAGCATCCGCGGGGAGACGGACACTGAAGCTTTCTTT. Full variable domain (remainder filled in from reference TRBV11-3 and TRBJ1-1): EAGVVQSPRYKIIEKKQPVAFWCNPISGHNTLYWYLQNLGQGPELLIRYENEEAVDDSQLPKDRFSAERLKGVDSTLKIQPAELGDSAVYLCASIRGETDTEAFFGQGTRLTVV.

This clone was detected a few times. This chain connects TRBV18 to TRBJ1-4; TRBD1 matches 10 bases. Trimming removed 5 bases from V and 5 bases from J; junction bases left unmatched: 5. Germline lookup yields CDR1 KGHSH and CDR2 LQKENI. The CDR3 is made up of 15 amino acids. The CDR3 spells CASSSGQGENEKLFF. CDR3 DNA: TGTGCCAGCTCATCAGGACAGGGGGAGAATGAAAAACTGTTTTTT.

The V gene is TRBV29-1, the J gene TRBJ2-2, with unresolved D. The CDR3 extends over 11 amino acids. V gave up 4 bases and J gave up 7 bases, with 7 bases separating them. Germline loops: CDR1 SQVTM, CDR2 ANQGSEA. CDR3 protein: CSVGLLGELFF. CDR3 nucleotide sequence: TGCAGCGTTGGACTTCTCGGGGAGCTGTTTTTT.

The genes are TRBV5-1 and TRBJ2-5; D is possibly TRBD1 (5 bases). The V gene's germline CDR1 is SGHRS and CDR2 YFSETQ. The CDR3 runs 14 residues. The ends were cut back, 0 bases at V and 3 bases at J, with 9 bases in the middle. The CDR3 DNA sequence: TGCGCCAGCAGCTTGGTTTCGACAGAAGAGACCCAGTACTTC. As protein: CASSLVSTEETQYF.

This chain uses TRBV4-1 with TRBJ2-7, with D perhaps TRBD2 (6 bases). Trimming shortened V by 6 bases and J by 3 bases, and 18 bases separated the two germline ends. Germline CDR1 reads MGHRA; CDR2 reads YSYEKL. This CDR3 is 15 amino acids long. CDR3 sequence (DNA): TGCGCCAGCAGTCCCGGATCTGGAGGGCTCTACGAGCAGTACTTC. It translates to CASSPGSGGLYEQYF.

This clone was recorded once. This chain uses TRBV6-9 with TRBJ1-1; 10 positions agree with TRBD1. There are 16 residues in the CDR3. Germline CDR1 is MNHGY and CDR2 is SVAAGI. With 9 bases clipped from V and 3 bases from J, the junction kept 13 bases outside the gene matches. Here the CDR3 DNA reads TGTGCCAGACAATCCACGGGGACAGGGGTGTACACTGAAGCTTTCTTT. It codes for CARQSTGTGVYTEAFF.

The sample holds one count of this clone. CDR3 loop: CAISGRRGPTDTQYF. CDR3 DNA: TGTGCCATCAGTGGGCGGCGGGGGCCCACAGATACGCAGTATTTT. The chain uses TRBV10-3 and TRBJ2-3; TRBD2 is a possible D gene (7 bases). Trimming shortened V by 4 bases and J by 2 bases, and 13 bases separated the two germline ends. This CDR3 is 15 amino acids long. Germline loops: CDR1 ENHRY, CDR2 SYGVKD.

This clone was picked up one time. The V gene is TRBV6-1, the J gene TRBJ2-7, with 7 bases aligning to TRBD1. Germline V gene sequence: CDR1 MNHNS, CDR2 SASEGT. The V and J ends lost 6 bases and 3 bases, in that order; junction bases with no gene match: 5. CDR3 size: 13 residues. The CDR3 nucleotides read TGTGCCAGCAGGGTCCGGGACAGCTACGAGCAGTACTTC. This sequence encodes CASRVRDSYEQYF.

The CDR3 is CASSKINPGQGARDGYTF. Here the CDR3 DNA reads TGTGCCAGCAGCAAAATCAATCCAGGACAGGGGGCTAGAGATGGCTACACCTTC. This rearrangement joins TRBV21-1 to TRBJ1-2; TRBD1 is taken as the D call from the table, unchecked against the DNA. TRBV21-1 represents a pseudogene. The CDR3 length is 18 residues.

CDR3 sequence reads: CASSFPRQSAGELFF. The CDR3 DNA reads as TGTGCCAGCAGTTTCCCGAGACAGTCGGCCGGGGAGCTGTTTTTT. The chain has TRBV28 and TRBJ2-2, with D possibly matching TRBD1 (5 bases). V was pared by 3 bases and J by 6 bases, with 14 bases between. The CDR3 contains 15 residues. The germline V gene has CDR1 MDHEN and CDR2 SYDVKM.

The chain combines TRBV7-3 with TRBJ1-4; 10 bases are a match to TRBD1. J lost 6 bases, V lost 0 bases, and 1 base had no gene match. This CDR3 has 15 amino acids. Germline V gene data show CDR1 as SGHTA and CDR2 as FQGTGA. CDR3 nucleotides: TGTGCCAGCAGCTTAACAGGGACAGGGGATGAAAAACTGTTTTTT. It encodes CASSLTGTGDEKLFF.

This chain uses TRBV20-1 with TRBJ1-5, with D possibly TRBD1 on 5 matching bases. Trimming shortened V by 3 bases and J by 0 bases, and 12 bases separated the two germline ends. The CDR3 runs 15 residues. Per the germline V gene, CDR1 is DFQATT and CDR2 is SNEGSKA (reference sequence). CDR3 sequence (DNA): TGCAGTGCTAGTGTTGGGACTTATAGCAATCAGCCCCAGCATTTT. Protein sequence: CSASVGTYSNQPQHF.

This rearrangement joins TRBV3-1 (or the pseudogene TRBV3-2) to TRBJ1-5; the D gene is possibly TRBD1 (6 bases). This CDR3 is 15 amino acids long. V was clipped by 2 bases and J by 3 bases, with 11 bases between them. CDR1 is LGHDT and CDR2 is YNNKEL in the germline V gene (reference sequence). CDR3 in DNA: TGTGCCAGCAGCCAATACGGACAGATCAATCAGCCCCAGCATTTT. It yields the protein CASSQYGQINQPQHF.

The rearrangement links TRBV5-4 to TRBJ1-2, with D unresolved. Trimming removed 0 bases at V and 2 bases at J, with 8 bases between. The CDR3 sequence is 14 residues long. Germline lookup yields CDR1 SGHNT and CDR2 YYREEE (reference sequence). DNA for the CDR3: TGTGCCAGCAGCTTGGATGGCAGAAACTATGGCTACACCTTC. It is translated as CASSLDGRNYGYTF. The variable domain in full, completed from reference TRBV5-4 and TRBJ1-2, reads ETGVTQSPTHLIKTRGQQVTLRCSSQSGHNTVSWYQQALGQGPQFIFQYYREEENGRGNFPPRFSGLQFPNYSSELNVNALELDDSALYLCASSLDGRNYGYTFGSGTRLTVV.

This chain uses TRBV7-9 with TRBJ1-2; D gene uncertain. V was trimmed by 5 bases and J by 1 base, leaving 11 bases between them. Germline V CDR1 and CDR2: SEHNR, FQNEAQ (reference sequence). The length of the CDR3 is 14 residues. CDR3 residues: CASSNRVVNYGYTF. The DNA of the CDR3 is TGTGCCAGCAGCAACAGAGTAGTTAACTATGGCTACACCTTC.

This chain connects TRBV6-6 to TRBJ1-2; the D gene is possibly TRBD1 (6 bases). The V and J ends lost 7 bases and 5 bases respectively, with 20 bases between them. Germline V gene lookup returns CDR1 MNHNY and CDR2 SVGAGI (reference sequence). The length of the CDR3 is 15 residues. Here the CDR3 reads CASTDDGARGYGYTF. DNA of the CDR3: TGTGCCAGCACCGACGATGGGGCGAGGGGGTATGGCTACACCTTC.

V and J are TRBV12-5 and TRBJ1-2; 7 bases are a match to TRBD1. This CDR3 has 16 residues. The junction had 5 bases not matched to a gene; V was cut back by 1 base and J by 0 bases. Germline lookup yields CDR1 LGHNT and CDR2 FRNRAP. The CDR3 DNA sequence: TGTGCTAGTGGTTTGGCTCAGGGACAGACTAACTATGGCTACACCTTC. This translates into CASGLAQGQTNYGYTF.

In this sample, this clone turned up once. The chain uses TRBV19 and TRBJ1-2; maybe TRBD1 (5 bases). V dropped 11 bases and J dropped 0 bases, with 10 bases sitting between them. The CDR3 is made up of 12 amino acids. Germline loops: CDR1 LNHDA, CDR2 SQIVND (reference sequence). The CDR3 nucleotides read TGTGCCGCCAGGGTACCTAACTATGGCTACACCTTC. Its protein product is CAARVPNYGYTF.

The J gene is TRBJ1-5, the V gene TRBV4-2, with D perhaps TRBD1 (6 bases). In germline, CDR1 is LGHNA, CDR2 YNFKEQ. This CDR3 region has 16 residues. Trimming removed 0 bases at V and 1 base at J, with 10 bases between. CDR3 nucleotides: TGTGCCAGCAGCCAAGAGAAACAGGGAAGCAATCAGCCCCAGCATTTT. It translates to CASSQEKQGSNQPQHF.

CDR3 protein: CASSYTGGYEQYF. In DNA form, the CDR3 reads TGTGCCAGCAGTTACACAGGGGGCTACGAGCAGTACTTC. The chain has TRBV6-5 and TRBJ2-7, with 8 positions matching TRBD1. Germline V lookup: CDR1 MNHEY, CDR2 SVGAGI. V gave up 2 bases and J gave up 3 bases; unmatched junction bases: 0. The CDR3 spans 13 residues.

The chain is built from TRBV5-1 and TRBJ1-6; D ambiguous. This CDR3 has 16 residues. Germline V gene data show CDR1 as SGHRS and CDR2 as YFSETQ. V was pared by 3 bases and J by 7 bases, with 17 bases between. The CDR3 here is CASSSFAGEPNSPLHF. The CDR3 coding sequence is TGCGCCAGCAGCTCATTCGCTGGGGAGCCAAATTCACCCCTCCACTTT.

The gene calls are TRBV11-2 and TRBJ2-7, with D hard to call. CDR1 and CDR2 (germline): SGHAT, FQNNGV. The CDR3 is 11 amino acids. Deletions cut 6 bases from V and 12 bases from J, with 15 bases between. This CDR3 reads CASRGQANLYF. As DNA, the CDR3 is TGTGCCAGCAGAGGCCAAGCGAATCTGTACTTC. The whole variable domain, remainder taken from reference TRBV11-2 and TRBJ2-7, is EAGVAQSPRYKIIEKRQSVAFWCNPISGHATLYWYQQILGQGPKLLIQFQNNGVVDDSQLPKDRFSAERLKGVDSTLKIQPAKLEDSAVYLCASRGQANLYFGPGTRLTVT.